Listed below are T cell receptor beta chains from one sample, sequenced in a study of T cell responses to AZD1222 COVID-19 vaccine. Repertoires were generated with immunoSEQ multiplex PCR, while TCRdb's copy carries only in-frame clones and drops some. The table has under 150,000 clones, approximately 90% seen once. This specimen was peripheral blood, taken on day 0 of AZD1222 vaccination. Source of these receptors: an adult in good health. Each CDR3 is given with its conserved first and last residue. A D gene is named only where the DNA matches it firmly. Part of the rows lack a size; the others show once, few, many or a class for expanded clones.

V gene	clone size	J gene	D gene	CDR3 DNA	CDR3 protein
TRBV7-9	NA	TRBJ2-5	TRBD2	TGTGCCAGCAGCTCTACTCGGACTAGCGGGTACCCGGAGACCCAGTACTTC	CASSSTRTSGYPETQYF
TRBV30	NA	TRBJ2-7	TRBD2	TGTGCCTGGAGTCGTCTAGCGGGAGTGGCTGGGAGGTACGAGCAGTACTTC	CAWSRLAGVAGRYEQYF
TRBV24-1	once	TRBJ2-6	NA	TGTGCCACCAGTGCAATTTTGTGGGCAACGGGGGCCAACGTCCTGACTTTC	CATSAILWATGANVLTF
TRBV5-4	few	TRBJ1-3	NA	TGTGCCAGCAGCTTGGGTCAGCCACGCTCTGGAAACACCATATATTTT	CASSLGQPRSGNTIYF
TRBV18	once	TRBJ1-4	NA	TGTGCCAGCTCACCAAGGCCTACTAATGAAAAACTGTTTTTT	CASSPRPTNEKLFF
TRBV30	NA	TRBJ2-5	NA	TGTGCCTGGAGTCTAGGGCCCCAAGAGACCCAGTACTTC	CAWSLGPQETQYF
TRBV5-5	NA	TRBJ1-3	NA	TGTGCCAGCAGCCGATCTAAGACGGATGGCTCTGGAAACACCATATATTTT	CASSRSKTDGSGNTIYF
TRBV6-5	NA	TRBJ2-7	TRBD2	TGTGCCAGCGGTAAGGCGCTAGCGGGCCACTACGAGCAGTACTTC	CASGKALAGHYEQYF
TRBV18	few	TRBJ1-2	NA	TGTGCCAGCTCACCGGGATCGCCCGACCTCTATGGCTACACCTTC	CASSPGSPDLYGYTF
TRBV7-9	NA	TRBJ1-3	NA	TGTGCCAGCAGCATCCCCATAGGGTCTGGAAACACCATATATTTT	CASSIPIGSGNTIYF
TRBV6-4	NA	TRBJ2-1	TRBD2	TGTGCCAGCAGAGAAATAGCGGGAGGTAATGAGCAGTTCTTC	CASREIAGGNEQFF
TRBV4-2	NA	TRBJ2-3	NA	TGTGCCAGCAGCCAAGCCCGGCGGGCAGATACGCAGTATTTT	CASSQARRADTQYF
TRBV7-8	NA	TRBJ2-6	NA	TGTGCCAGCAGCTTATCGCGTTTTGGGGGGAGTGGGGCCAACGTCCTGACTTTC	CASSLSRFGGSGANVLTF
TRBV30	NA	TRBJ1-3	TRBD1	TGTGCCTGGACCTTGGGGGACAGAGGAAACACCATATATTTT	CAWTLGDRGNTIYF
TRBV19	NA	TRBJ2-2	TRBD1	TGTGCCGGGACGGAGACAGGGGACGCCCCGAACACCGGGGAGCTGTTTTTT	CAGTETGDAPNTGELFF
TRBV12-3/TRBV12-4	NA	TRBJ1-2	NA	TGTGCCAGCAGTTTGGAGTTGAGAGGCTACACCTTC	CASSLELRGYTF
TRBV7-3	NA	TRBJ2-3	TRBD2	TGTGCCAGCAGCTTATTTGGGACTAGCGGGAGACCCCCAGATACGCAGTATTTT	CASSLFGTSGRPPDTQYF
TRBV2	NA	TRBJ2-1	NA	TGTGCCAGCATAGAGGGAGGTTGGGTCTACAATGAGCAGTTCTTC	CASIEGGWVYNEQFF
TRBV7-3	NA	TRBJ1-1	NA	TGTGCCAGCAGCTCACAGGGTAACACTGAAGCTTTCTTT	CASSSQGNTEAFF
TRBV6-5	NA	TRBJ1-2	NA	TGTGCCAGCAGTCCCGGGCTTAACTATGGCTACACCTTC	CASSPGLNYGYTF
TRBV28	NA	TRBJ1-2	NA	TGTGCCAGCAGCCTCGGGGGCTATGGCTACACCTTC	CASSLGGYGYTF
TRBV4-1	NA	TRBJ2-7	TRBD1	TGCGCCAGCAGCCACCGACAGGGGTATCGCGACGAGCAGTACTTC	CASSHRQGYRDEQYF
TRBV19	NA	TRBJ1-1	NA	TGTGCCCCAGGGGCGGGAATTGAAGCTTTCTTT	CAPGAGIEAFF
TRBV27	NA	TRBJ1-6	TRBD1	TGTGCCAGCAGGCCGGACAGGGGTAATAGGAATTCACCCCTCCACTTT	CASRPDRGNRNSPLHF
TRBV28	NA	TRBJ1-2	NA	TGTGCCAGCAGTTTGGTCCAGTTGATTAATGGCTACACCTTC	CASSLVQLINGYTF
TRBV5-6	NA	TRBJ2-3	NA	TGTGCCAGCAGCTTCGGATCAGCGGGAGATACGCAGTATTTT	CASSFGSAGDTQYF
TRBV6-1	NA	TRBJ2-1	NA	TGTGCCAGCAGTGAAGCTGATAACAATGAGCAGTTCTTC	CASSEADNNEQFF
TRBV24-1	NA	TRBJ1-2	NA	TGTGCCACCAGTGAAGTAGACACATCCTATGGCTACACCTTC	CATSEVDTSYGYTF
TRBV15	once	TRBJ2-3	NA	TGTGCCACCAGCAGAATTGGGACACCCCAAGGGCACGGAGATACGCAGTATTTT	CATSRIGTPQGHGDTQYF
TRBV9	few	TRBJ2-1	NA	TGTGCCAGCAGCGTAAGTCTCCCCTCCTACAATGAGCAGTTCTTC	CASSVSLPSYNEQFF
TRBV6-5	NA	TRBJ2-3	TRBD1	TGTGCCAACGGACAGGGGAGCACAGATACGCAGTATTTT	CANGQGSTDTQYF
TRBV7-2	NA	TRBJ2-1	NA	TGTGCCAGCAGCATAAACCCTGACAGCCATGAGCAGTTCTTC	CASSINPDSHEQFF
TRBV5-4	once	TRBJ2-3	NA	TGTGCCAGCAGCCAGGGTGGCCGTGGGGCGGCAGATACGCAGTATTTT	CASSQGGRGAADTQYF
TRBV19	NA	TRBJ1-5	NA	TGTGCCAGTAGTCAGAGCCTGGGGGCAGGTCAGCCCCAGCATTTT	CASSQSLGAGQPQHF
TRBV28	NA	TRBJ2-7	TRBD1	TGTGCCACCAATAGACAGGGGGGCCACGAGCAGTACTTC	CATNRQGGHEQYF
TRBV12-3/TRBV12-4	NA	TRBJ1-2	NA	TGTGCCAGCAGTTCGCGGGGGGCAAATGGCTACACCTTC	CASSSRGANGYTF